This passage covers 8 T cell receptor beta chains from one sample sequenced in a study of cytomegalovirus exposure and HLA in healthy donors. 60 Vbeta and 13 Jbeta primers were used in PCR. Data came from immunoSEQ multiplex PCR; TCRdb stores just in-frame clones and leaves some out. The sample carries approximately 100,000 clones, 76% recorded once. Sequences were obtained from PBMCs. Receptors originate from a young woman in good health and CMV-seropositive.

The CDR3 nucleotides are TGCAGCGTTGGGCAGGGTGACACTGAAGCTTTCTTT. The encoded protein is CSVGQGDTEAFF. The chain joins TRBV29-1 to TRBJ1-1; maybe TRBD1 (5 bases). Germline CDR1 and CDR2: SQVTM and ANQGSEA. Deletions cut 4 bases from V and 3 bases from J, with 9 bases between. The CDR3 spans 12 residues. The variable domain in full, completed from reference TRBV29-1 and TRBJ1-1, reads SAVISQKPSRDICQRGTSLTIQCQVDSQVTMMFWYRQQPGQSLTLIATANQGSEATYESGFVIDKFPISRPNLTFSTLTVSNMSPEDSSIYLCSVGQGDTEAFFGQGTRLTVV.

This chain joins TRBV5-4 and TRBJ1-4, with 10 nucleotides matching TRBD1. The ends lost 4 bases at V and 8 bases at J; junction bases unmatched: 8. This CDR3 has 15 amino acids. CDR1 SGHNT and CDR2 YYREEE come from the germline V gene (reference sequence). Here the CDR3 DNA reads TGTGCCAGCAGCCCGACAGGGGGCGCGGGAGAAAAACTGTTTTTT. It yields the protein CASSPTGGAGEKLFF.

The rearrangement joins TRBV12-2 to TRBJ2-7; TRBD2, the D gene given by the table, was not confirmed from the DNA. TRBV12-2 represents a pseudogene. This CDR3 is built from 15 residues. CDR3 bases: TGTGCAAGTCGCTTTGGGACTAGCGCGTACTACGAGCAGTACTTC. This translates into CASRFGTSAYYEQYF.

The gene calls are TRBV2 and TRBJ1-5, with 8 bases that match TRBD1. V shed 4 bases and J 4 bases; nucleotides not matched to a gene: 6. This CDR3 comprises 15 residues. Germline assignment: CDR1 SNHLY and CDR2 FYNNEI. The CDR3 region is CASSGADRANQPQHF. The CDR3 nucleotides read TGTGCCAGCAGTGGAGCGGACAGGGCAAATCAGCCCCAGCATTTT.

This clone was observed a few times. The rearrangement links TRBV27 to TRBJ2-6, with TRBD1 as a possible D gene (5 bases). Trimming removed 0 bases from V and 2 bases from J, with 8 bases in between. The CDR3 covers 16 residues. Germline V lookup: CDR1 MNHEY, CDR2 SMNVEV (reference sequence). CDR3 DNA: TGTGCCAGCAGTTTATCTCCAGGGACTGGGGCCAACGTCCTGACTTTC. Its translation is CASSLSPGTGANVLTF.

J is TRBJ2-3 and V is TRBV28; 9 bases agree with TRBD2. V dropped 4 bases and J dropped 7; count of bases not matched to a gene: 9. The CDR3 spans 15 residues. The germline CDR1 and CDR2 sequences are MDHEN and SYDVKM. Here the CDR3 reads CASSSPAGGGNTQYF. CDR3 DNA sequence: TGTGCCAGCAGTTCGCCGGCGGGAGGGGGTAATACGCAGTATTTT.

This CDR3 is CASQVSSYNEQFF. CDR3 DNA sequence: TGTGCCAGCCAAGTGAGCTCCTACAATGAGCAGTTCTTC. The V and J genes are TRBV6-1 and TRBJ2-1; D is unclear. Trimming left V 8 bases short and J 0 bases short, with 8 bases between. From germline, CDR1 is MNHNS and CDR2 SASEGT. The CDR3 has 13 residues.

V is TRBV5-6 and J is TRBJ2-2; TRBD1 is a possible D gene (5 bases). The germline CDR1 and CDR2 sequences are SGHDT and YYEEEE. The CDR3 runs to 14 residues. Trimming pared 0 bases from V and 6 bases from J, leaving 9 bases between. The CDR3: CASSLEGVAGELFF. In DNA form, the CDR3 reads TGTGCCAGCAGCTTGGAAGGGGTGGCCGGGGAGCTGTTTTTT.